The 32 T cell receptor beta chains below all came from one sample that was sequenced in a study of blood T cell repertoires in COVID-19 (dated by TCRdb to the early 2020s). The method was the immunoSEQ multiplex PCR assay. Entries here come from immuneACCESS through TCRdb and include only in-frame sequences with V and J called. Some clones fail to appear in such tables; in the studies checked, an unresolved V gene covers under half of the shortfall, and the cause of the remainder is unknown. This sample lists 300,000 to 400,000 clones; about 90% were detected once. 2.5% to 4% of the sample is taken by the ten largest. Material for sequencing was peripheral blood. The source is a woman aged 18-35 years who had recovered from COVID-19.

CDR3 DNA sequence: TGTGCCAGCAGTTACACCCGGACAGGGAGGCTCTATGGCTACACCTTC. Translated: CASSYTRTGRLYGYTF. The genes are TRBV6-5 and TRBJ1-2; 8 bases map to TRBD1. Germline values: CDR1 MNHEY, CDR2 SVGAGI. Trimming removed 2 bases from V and 4 bases from J; junction bases left unmatched: 9. The length of the CDR3 is 16 residues.

The chain employs TRBV28 and TRBJ1-5, with D possibly being TRBD1 (5 bases). Trimming stripped 7 bases from V and 4 bases from J, with 14 bases between. Looked up from germline, CDR1 is MDHEN and CDR2 is SYDVKM. The CDR3 runs to 14 residues. The CDR3 region has the DNA TGTGCCAGCATTCCTCAGGGTTTTAATCAGCCCCAGCATTTT. Translation: CASIPQGFNQPQHF.

The chain combines TRBV28 with TRBJ1-1; 8 bases map to TRBD1. Germline-derived CDR1 and CDR2 are MDHEN and SYDVKM. The CDR3 is 15 residues long. The V and J ends lost 2 bases and 6 bases, in that order; junction bases with no gene match: 8. The CDR3, as DNA: TGTGCCAGCAGTTTACGACAGGGGCGCCGGGCTGAAGCTTTCTTT. It yields the protein CASSLRQGRRAEAFF.

This rearrangement joins TRBV5-1 to TRBJ2-7; TRBD1 aligns across 10 bases. Trimming removed 4 bases from V and 5 bases from J; junction bases left unmatched: 9. Germline V gene lookup returns CDR1 SGHRS and CDR2 YFSETQ. The CDR3 extends over 15 amino acids. CDR3 in amino acids: CASSTGTGVSHEQYV. The CDR3 bases are TGCGCCAGCAGCACCGGGACAGGGGTGTCCCACGAGCAGTACGTC.

V usage is TRBV10-3 and J usage is TRBJ1-1; D may be TRBD1 (6 bases). The CDR3 consists of 13 residues. Germline assignment: CDR1 ENHRY and CDR2 SYGVKD. V was cut by 6 bases and J by 5 bases, with 13 bases left in between. The CDR3: CAISPPGATEAFF. Here the CDR3 DNA reads TGTGCCATCAGCCCCCCAGGGGCGACTGAAGCTTTCTTT.

The CDR3 DNA reads as TGTGCCAGCAGCTCTCCTTTGAGTAGCGGGAGAAGCGATGAGCAGTTCTTC. It specifies CASSSPLSSGRSDEQFF. The chain joins TRBV13 to TRBJ2-1; TRBD2 matches at 9 bases. Germline-derived CDR1 and CDR2 are PRHDT and FYEKMQ (reference sequence). With V trimmed by 4 bases and J by 8 bases, 15 bases remained unmatched. This CDR3 is 17 amino acids long. The variable domain in full, completed from reference TRBV13 and TRBJ2-1, reads AAGVIQSPRHLIKEKRETATLKCYPIPRHDTVYWYQQGPGQDPQFLISFYEKMQSDKGSIPDRFSAQQFSDYHSELNMSSLELGDSALYFCASSSPLSSGRSDEQFFGPGTRLTVL.

The chain is built from TRBV5-6 and TRBJ2-1; TRBD2 matches 7 bases. Germline lookup yields CDR1 SGHDT and CDR2 YYEEEE. V lost 5 bases to trimming and J lost 8 bases; unmatched junction nucleotides: 16. The CDR3 length is 16 residues. In nucleotides, the CDR3 is TGTGCCAGCAGTAAACCGGGACTAAGTTCGGGACATGAGCAGTTCTTC. This gives the protein CASSKPGLSSGHEQFF.

V is TRBV5-6 and J is TRBJ2-1; D perhaps matches TRBD2 (5 bases). V lost 5 bases, J lost 3 bases, and 15 bases lay in between. The CDR3 runs 15 residues. Germline-derived CDR1 and CDR2 are SGHDT and YYEEEE. The CDR3: CASSPERLFYNEQFF. CDR3 DNA: TGTGCCAGCAGTCCGGAGCGACTATTCTACAATGAGCAGTTCTTC.

V and J are TRBV10-1 and TRBJ1-4; maybe TRBD1 (5 bases). The germline V and J ends were trimmed by 6 bases and 0 bases, with 11 bases remaining between them. This CDR3 is 15 amino acids long. Germline CDR1 and CDR2: WNHNN and SYGVQD (reference sequence). The CDR3 DNA is TGCGCCAGCAGCGCTGGACATTCAACTAATGAAAAACTGTTTTTT. This gives the protein CASSAGHSTNEKLFF.

The CDR3 spells CSVLTGAAGNTIYF. The CDR3 nucleotides are TGCAGCGTTTTGACAGGGGCAGCTGGAAACACCATATATTTT. V gene TRBV29-1 combines with J gene TRBJ1-3; 8 bases are shared with TRBD1. The CDR3 has 14 amino acids. CDR1 is SQVTM and CDR2 is ANQGSEA in the germline V gene. The junction had 5 bases not matched to a gene; V was cut back by 5 bases and J by 2 bases.

The V gene is TRBV19, the J gene TRBJ1-5, with 7 bases aligning to TRBD1. Germline V gene lookup returns CDR1 LNHDA and CDR2 SQIVND (reference sequence). V lost 10 bases to trimming and J lost 3 bases; unmatched junction nucleotides: 6. The CDR3 has 13 residues. CDR3 in amino acids: CATGDRYNQPQHF. The CDR3 coding sequence is TGTGCCACCGGGGACAGATACAATCAGCCCCAGCATTTT. The whole variable domain, filled in from reference TRBV19 and TRBJ1-5, reads DGGITQSPKYLFRKEGQNVTLSCEQNLNHDAMYWYRQDPGQGLRLIYYSQIVNDFQKGDIAEGYSVSREKKESFPLTVTSAQKNPTAFYLCATGDRYNQPQHFGDGTRLSIL.

The genes are TRBV19 and TRBJ1-1; D gene unclear. The CDR3 is 13 residues long. With 6 bases removed from V and 6 bases from J, the gap between germline ends came to 14 bases. Germline assignment: CDR1 LNHDA and CDR2 SQIVND (reference sequence). CDR3 loop: CASSPRGRAEAFF. DNA for the CDR3: TGTGCCAGTAGCCCTCGAGGTCGCGCTGAAGCTTTCTTT.

The chain recombines TRBV4-1 with TRBJ1-2; 9 nucleotides match TRBD1. The CDR3 has 14 residues. V shed 5 bases and J 8 bases; nucleotides not matched to a gene: 9. Germline V gene sequence: CDR1 MGHRA, CDR2 YSYEKL. CDR3 loop: CASSKRQGDVGYTF. CDR3 DNA: TGCGCCAGCAGCAAACGACAGGGGGATGTCGGCTACACCTTC.

This CDR3 reads CASSLGLGRTETQYF. DNA of the CDR3: TGTGCCAGCAGCCTGGGACTAGGCAGGACGGAGACCCAGTACTTC. The chain employs TRBV5-5 and TRBJ2-5, with 8 bases that match TRBD2. Unmatched junction bases numbered 10, after V lost 4 bases and J lost 5 bases. Germline CDR1 is SGHKS and CDR2 is YYEKEE (reference sequence). This CDR3 comprises 15 residues. Complete variable domain (other parts from reference TRBV5-5 and TRBJ2-5): DAGVTQSPTHLIKTRGQQVTLRCSPISGHKSVSWYQQVLGQGPQFIFQYYEKEERGRGNFPDRFSARQFPNYSSELNVNALLLGDSALYLCASSLGLGRTETQYFGPGTRLLVL.

The V call is TRBV9, the J call TRBJ1-2, with 7 bases that match TRBD1. This CDR3 is built from 13 residues. CDR1 and CDR2 from the germline V gene are SGDLS and YYNGEE. V lost 3 bases to trimming and J lost 6 bases; unmatched junction nucleotides: 5. CDR3 loop: CASSDDRVDGYTF. As DNA, the CDR3 is TGTGCCAGCAGCGACGACAGGGTCGATGGCTACACCTTC. The full variable domain, its missing parts supplied by reference TRBV9 and TRBJ1-2, is DSGVTQTPKHLITATGQRVTLRCSPRSGDLSVYWYQQSLDQGLQFLIQYYNGEERAKGNILERFSAQQFPDLHSELNLSSLELGDSALYFCASSDDRVDGYTFGSGTRLTVV.

This chain links TRBV19 with TRBJ2-1, with 14 bases fitting TRBD2. V was clipped by 8 bases and J by 9 bases; unmatched bases: 9. Looked up from germline, CDR1 is LNHDA and CDR2 is SQIVND (reference sequence). The length of the CDR3 is 15 residues. CDR3 amino acids: CASALGTSGRGEQFF. The CDR3 coding sequence is TGTGCCAGTGCCCTTGGGACTAGCGGGAGAGGTGAGCAGTTCTTC. The full variable domain, with the rest looked up from reference TRBV19 and TRBJ2-1, is DGGITQSPKYLFRKEGQNVTLSCEQNLNHDAMYWYRQDPGQGLRLIYYSQIVNDFQKGDIAEGYSVSREKKESFPLTVTSAQKNPTAFYLCASALGTSGRGEQFFGPGTRLTVL.

The chain links TRBV9 to TRBJ2-3, with 8 nucleotides matching TRBD1. Unmatched junction bases numbered 8, after V lost 4 bases and J lost 4 bases. The CDR3 is 15 amino acids. The V gene's germline CDR1 is SGDLS and CDR2 YYNGEE. In DNA form, the CDR3 reads TGTGCCAGCAGCTACGAAGGACAGGGCGCAGATACGCAGTATTTT. It encodes CASSYEGQGADTQYF.

V is TRBV12-3 or TRBV12-4 and J is TRBJ1-2; TRBD1 aligns across 9 bases. V shed 5 bases and J 7 bases; nucleotides not matched to a gene: 5. This CDR3 is 13 amino acids long. The CDR3 sequence: CASSQQGALGYTF. The DNA of the CDR3 is TGTGCCAGCAGTCAACAGGGGGCGCTTGGCTACACCTTC.

CDR3 residues: CASSSSDRSYGYTF. In nucleotides, the CDR3 is TGTGCCAGCAGCTCTAGTGACAGGTCTTATGGCTACACCTTC. This chain connects TRBV11-3 to TRBJ1-2, with a tentative D call TRBD1 (6 bases). Germline CDR1 SGHNT, CDR2 YENEEA. The CDR3 has 14 amino acids. Trimming stripped 4 bases from V and 5 bases from J, with 14 bases between.

This chain links TRBV9 with TRBJ1-2; 7 bases are shared with TRBD1. The germline V gene encodes CDR1 SGDLS and CDR2 YYNGEE. V was clipped by 7 bases and J by 8 bases; unmatched bases: 17. CDR3 length equals 15 residues. CDR3 loop: CASADSPGQINGYTF. In DNA, the CDR3 is TGTGCCAGCGCGGATTCTCCGGGACAGATAAACGGCTACACCTTC.

This sequence joins TRBV29-1 and TRBJ1-2; D is possibly TRBD1 (5 bases). The ends were cut back, 2 bases at V and 0 bases at J, with 13 bases in the middle. Germline values: CDR1 SQVTM, CDR2 ANQGSEA. The CDR3 sequence is 15 residues long. The CDR3 is CSVESRRATNYGYTF. DNA of the CDR3: TGCAGCGTTGAAAGTCGCAGGGCAACTAACTATGGCTACACCTTC. Variable domain in full (rest from reference TRBV29-1 and TRBJ1-2): SAVISQKPSRDICQRGTSLTIQCQVDSQVTMMFWYRQQPGQSLTLIATANQGSEATYESGFVIDKFPISRPNLTFSTLTVSNMSPEDSSIYLCSVESRRATNYGYTFGSGTRLTVV.

The chain has TRBV6-5 and TRBJ1-5, with TRBD1 matching 7 bases. The CDR3 has 15 amino acids. Germline assignment: CDR1 MNHEY and CDR2 SVGAGI. After removal of 5 bases from V and 5 bases from J, the junction contained 9 bases not matched to a gene. Here the CDR3 reads CASSPTGYGDQPQHF. The CDR3 DNA reads as TGTGCCAGCAGTCCGACAGGGTATGGGGATCAGCCCCAGCATTTT.

The chain is built from TRBV4-1 and TRBJ1-5; D unclear. The CDR3 contains 16 residues. CDR1 and CDR2 (germline): MGHRA, YSYEKL. V shed 0 bases and J shed 6 bases, with 15 bases lying between them. Here the CDR3 reads CASSQDGPAAGQPQHF. CDR3 nucleotide sequence: TGCGCCAGCAGCCAAGATGGCCCGGCAGCGGGTCAGCCCCAGCATTTT.

J is TRBJ2-1 and V is TRBV5-1; 7 bases are a match to TRBD2. The CDR3 loop spans 15 amino acids. Unmatched junction bases numbered 9, after V lost 2 bases and J lost 7 bases. CDR1 is SGHRS, CDR2 YFSETQ, per germline. The CDR3 DNA sequence: TGCGCCAGCAGCTTTAGTTGGAGCGGGACGAATGAGCAGTTCTTC. This codes for CASSFSWSGTNEQFF.

Only one count was recorded for this clone. The chain recombines TRBV7-9 with TRBJ2-1; D not resolved. With 2 bases removed from V and 8 bases from J, the gap between germline ends came to 13 bases. CDR3 length: 14 residues. Germline V gives CDR1 SEHNR, CDR2 FQNEAQ (reference sequence). CDR3 DNA: TGTGCCAGCAGCTTACCACTTGATATTGATGAGCAGTTCTTC. Amino acid sequence: CASSLPLDIDEQFF.

In nucleotides, the CDR3 is TGTGCCAGCTCACGATTAGTATCCGAAAACACCGGGGAGCTGTTTTTT. Protein: CASSRLVSENTGELFF. The chain carries TRBV18 and TRBJ2-2; D call uncertain. This CDR3 comprises 16 residues. V was cut by 4 bases and J by 2 bases, with 14 bases left in between. CDR1 and CDR2 from the germline V gene are KGHSH and LQKENI. The full variable domain, rest sourced from reference TRBV18 and TRBJ2-2, is NAGVMQNPRHLVRRRGQEARLRCSPMKGHSHVYWYRQLPEEGLKFMVYLQKENIIDESGMPKERFSAEFPKEGPSILRIQQVVRGDSAAYFCASSRLVSENTGELFFGEGSRLTVL.

This clone has only a few counts. J is TRBJ2-7 and V is TRBV7-8; D may be TRBD1 (5 bases). The CDR3 covers 11 residues. The V gene lost 5 bases and the J gene lost 5 bases, with 7 bases spanning the gap. Per the germline V gene, CDR1 is SGHVS and CDR2 is FQNEAQ. This CDR3 is CASSPGHEQYV. The CDR3 DNA reads as TGTGCCAGCAGCCCAGGGCACGAGCAGTACGTC.

The chain carries TRBV4-1 and TRBJ2-2; TRBD2 aligns across 9 bases. The V gene end was trimmed by 1 base and the J gene end by 7 bases; junction bases not matched to a gene: 10. The germline V gene has CDR1 MGHRA and CDR2 YSYEKL. The length of the CDR3 is 17 residues. This CDR3 reads CASSQVRAGGYSGELFF. The CDR3 DNA reads TGCGCCAGCAGCCAAGTTCGGGCGGGAGGGTACAGCGGGGAGCTGTTTTTT.

Here the CDR3 reads CASSFSGALDTGELFF. Here the CDR3 DNA reads TGTGCCAGCAGCTTTTCAGGGGCGTTAGACACCGGGGAGCTGTTTTTT. The chain is built from TRBV5-6 and TRBJ2-2; tentative D call: TRBD1 (6 bases). Germline-derived CDR1 and CDR2 are SGHDT and YYEEEE. V lost 2 bases to trimming and J lost 3 bases, with 14 bases between them. The CDR3 has 16 amino acids.

The chain has TRBV30 and TRBJ2-2; the match to TRBD1 covers 9 bases. The CDR3 sequence is 16 residues long. V trimming: 2 bases; J trimming: 3 bases; junction bases outside the gene matches: 7. Per the germline V gene, CDR1 is GTSNPN and CDR2 is SVGIG (reference sequence). The CDR3, as DNA: TGTGCCTGGAGTAGTACAGGGGGCGCTTACACCGGGGAGCTGTTTTTT. Translation gives CAWSSTGGAYTGELFF.

The V call is TRBV10-3, the J call TRBJ2-1; TRBD2 matches 9 bases. The CDR3 has 21 residues. The V and J ends lost 4 bases and 0 bases, in that order; junction bases with no gene match: 19. Germline CDR1 and CDR2: ENHRY and SYGVKD. The CDR3: CAISVRGKMKLAGGSYNEQFF. The CDR3 DNA reads as TGTGCCATCAGTGTTCGGGGGAAGATGAAACTAGCGGGCGGCTCCTACAATGAGCAGTTCTTC.

V is TRBV24-1 and J is TRBJ1-5, with D perhaps TRBD1 (6 bases). The CDR3 is 14 amino acids. The germline gives CDR1 KGHDR, CDR2 SFDVKD. With 4 bases removed from V and 2 bases from J, the gap between germline ends came to 8 bases. The CDR3 region is CATSEGAGNQPQHF. The CDR3 region has the DNA TGTGCCACCAGTGAGGGGGCCGGCAATCAGCCCCAGCATTTT.